The clone carrying this TCR beta chain was counted a few times. It was with 60 Vbeta and 13 Jbeta primers that the PCR ran. Sequencing was performed with immunoSEQ multiplex PCR; in TCRdb, only in-frame clones are kept and a portion is missing. The profile covers under 200,000 clones, with about four fifths appearing a single time and about 1.6% taken by the ten largest. These data belong to a study of cytomegalovirus exposure and HLA in healthy donors. The CDR3 loop spans 15 amino acids. The ends were cut back, 0 bases at V and 5 bases at J, with 10 bases in the middle. CDR1 is MNHEY and CDR2 is SVGAGI in the germline V gene.

The TCR was taken from a girl between 5 and 17 years old in good health and CMV-seropositive. Sequenced material: PBMCs. This rearrangement joins TRBV6-5 to TRBJ2-2; D perhaps matches TRBD1 (6 bases). The CDR3 sequence is CASSYSAGATGELFF. The DNA of the CDR3 is TGTGCCAGCAGTTACTCAGCAGGGGCTACCGGGGAGCTGTTTTTT.